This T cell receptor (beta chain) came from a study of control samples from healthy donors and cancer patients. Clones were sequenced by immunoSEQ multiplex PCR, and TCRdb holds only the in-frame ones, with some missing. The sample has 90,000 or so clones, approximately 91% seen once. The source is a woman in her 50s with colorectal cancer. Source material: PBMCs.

In DNA form, the CDR3 reads TGTGCCAGCAATCGACTAGCGGGGAGTAACGAGCAGTACGTC. This translates into CASNRLAGSNEQYV. The chain uses TRBV6-5 and TRBJ2-7, with TRBD2 identical over 11 bases. V lost 7 bases and J lost 5; bases outside the gene matches: 7. Germline CDR1 MNHEY, CDR2 SVGAGI. The CDR3 extends over 14 amino acids.